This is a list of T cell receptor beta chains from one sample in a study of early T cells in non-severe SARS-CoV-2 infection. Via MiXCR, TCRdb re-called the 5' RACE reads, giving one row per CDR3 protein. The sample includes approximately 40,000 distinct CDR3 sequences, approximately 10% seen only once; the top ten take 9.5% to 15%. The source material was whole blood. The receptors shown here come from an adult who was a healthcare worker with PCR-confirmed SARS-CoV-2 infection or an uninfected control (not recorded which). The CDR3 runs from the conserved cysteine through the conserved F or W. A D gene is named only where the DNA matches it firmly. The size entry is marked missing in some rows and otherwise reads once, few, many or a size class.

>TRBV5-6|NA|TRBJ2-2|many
CASSRLSAGELFF
TGTGCCAGCAGCCGTCTGAGCGCCGGGGAGCTGTTTTTT
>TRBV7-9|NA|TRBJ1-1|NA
CASSLVNTEAFF
TGTGCCAGCAGCTTGGTGAACACTGAAGCTTTCTTT
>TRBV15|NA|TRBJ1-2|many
CATSRDLVSSHIGYTF
TGTGCCACCAGCAGAGATCTTGTCTCCTCTCACATCGGCTACACCTTC
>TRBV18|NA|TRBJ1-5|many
CASSLEGGNQPQHF
TGTGCCAGCTCACTTGAGGGTGGGAATCAGCCCCAGCATTTT
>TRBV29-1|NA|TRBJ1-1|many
CSVAVGPLGTEAFF
TGCAGCGTTGCCGTGGGCCCCTTAGGCACTGAAGCTTTCTTT
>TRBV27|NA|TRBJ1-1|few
CASSQLVGTEAFF
TGTGCCAGCAGTCAACTGGTGGGGACTGAAGCTTTCTTT
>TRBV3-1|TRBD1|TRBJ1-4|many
CASAGQGEKLFF
TGTGCCAGCGCGGGACAGGGGGAAAAACTGTTTTTT
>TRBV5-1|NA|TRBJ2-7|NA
CASSLLSLGSEQYF
TGCGCCAGCAGCTTGCTATCCTTGGGCTCCGAGCAGTACTTC
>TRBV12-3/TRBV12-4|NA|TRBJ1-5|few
CASSLAGFQPQHF
TGTGCCAGCAGTTTAGCAGGGTTTCAGCCCCAGCATTTT
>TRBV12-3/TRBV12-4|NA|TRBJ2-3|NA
CASSSQHYTDTQYF
TGTGCCAGCAGTTCTCAGCATTACACAGATACGCAGTATTTT
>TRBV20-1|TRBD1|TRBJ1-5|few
CSAKTGVQPQHF
TGCAGTGCCAAGACAGGGGTCCAGCCCCAGCATTTT
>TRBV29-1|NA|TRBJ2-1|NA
CSVAWRHNEQFF
TGCAGCGTTGCATGGAGGCACAATGAGCAGTTCTTC
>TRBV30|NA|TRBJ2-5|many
CAWSFGADLNVETQYF
TGTGCCTGGAGTTTTGGGGCAGACTTGAACGTTGAGACCCAGTACTTC
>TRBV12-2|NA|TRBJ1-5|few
CASRLCDRDQPQHF
TGTGCAAGTCGCTTGTGTGACAGGGATCAGCCCCAGCATTTT
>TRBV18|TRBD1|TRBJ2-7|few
CASSPKTGLRYF
TGTGCCAGCTCACCCAAGACAGGGTTGAGGTACTTC
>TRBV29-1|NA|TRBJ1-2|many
CSVSDNYGYTF
TGCAGCGTCTCTGATAACTATGGCTACACCTTC
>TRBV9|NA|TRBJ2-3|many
CASSTARSAQYF
TGTGCCAGCAGCACTGCTCGCTCGGCGCAGTATTTT